This TCR beta chain was sequenced in a study of shared clonotypes between healthy human individuals. Caucasian adults residing in Nashville, Tennessee made up all the donors. In germline, CDR1 is MDHEN, CDR2 SYDVKM. This CDR3 spans 13 amino acids. Trimming cost V 5 bases and J 5 bases, with 12 bases left between them. Around 30,000 T cell genomes (about 280 ng DNA) went into each PBMC replicate. Only in-frame clones appear in the TCRdb table, and some are missing; sequencing was by immunoSEQ multiplex PCR. This table holds 450,000 to 600,000 clones, 79% found once. The sample comprised PBMCs. The sequence came from a woman aged 40-49 years in good health. Some clones in this sample may be carry-over from other donors' samples. The V and J genes are TRBV28 and TRBJ1-1, with unresolved D. CDR3 DNA sequence: TGTGCCAGCAGTCCCTGGGCGAGGACTGAAGCTTTCTTT. Translating it yields CASSPWARTEAFF.